The 14 T cell receptor beta chains given below trace back to one sample, sequenced in a study of cytomegalovirus exposure and HLA in healthy donors. The study ran its PCR with 60 Vbeta and 13 Jbeta primers. The method was immunoSEQ multiplex PCR; TCRdb's version includes in-frame clones alone and lacks a portion of them. The sample has about 200,000 clones; around four fifths are singletons. Material for sequencing was PBMCs. These receptors were taken from a woman in her thirties or forties in good health and CMV-seronegative.

This clone was found once. The chain's CDR3 is CAISVGLENTGELFF. For the CDR3, the DNA is TGTGCCATCAGTGTGGGACTTGAGAACACCGGGGAGCTGTTTTTT. V is TRBV10-3 and J is TRBJ2-2, with D perhaps TRBD2 (6 bases). The CDR3 loop spans 15 amino acids. Trimming took 4 bases from V and 1 from J, leaving 10 bases between them. Germline values: CDR1 ENHRY, CDR2 SYGVKD.

The rearrangement links TRBV30 to TRBJ2-7, with D perhaps matching TRBD2 (5 bases). This CDR3 has 14 amino acids. V lost 2 bases and J 0 bases, leaving 11 bases between the germline ends. In germline, CDR1 is GTSNPN, CDR2 SVGIG (reference sequence). The DNA for the CDR3 is TGTGCCTGGAGTTTGGCGGGCCTCTCCTACGAGCAGTACTTC. Its translation: CAWSLAGLSYEQYF.

The rearrangement uses TRBV5-5 and TRBJ1-3; 7 bases agree with TRBD1. V dropped 0 bases and J dropped 4; count of bases not matched to a gene: 10. CDR3 length: 17 residues. From germline, CDR1 is SGHKS and CDR2 YYEKEE (reference sequence). The CDR3 coding sequence is TGTGCCAGCAGCTTGGTTAGACAGGGTGGGAACGGAAACACCATATATTTT. It is translated as CASSLVRQGGNGNTIYF.

The rearrangement uses TRBV2 and TRBJ1-2, with unresolved D. Germline V gives CDR1 SNHLY, CDR2 FYNNEI. CDR3 length: 12 residues. Trimming took 9 bases from V and 7 from J, leaving 15 bases between them. CDR3 amino acids: CASAGLVSGYTF. For the CDR3, the DNA is TGTGCCAGTGCAGGCCTGGTGAGTGGCTACACCTTC.

J is TRBJ2-1 and V is TRBV7-8; D is unclear. CDR1 SGHVS and CDR2 FQNEAQ come from the germline V gene. This CDR3 has 13 amino acids. Trimming stripped 3 bases from V and 6 bases from J, with 9 bases between. DNA for the CDR3: TGTGCCAGCAGCTTTGAGTGGGCCAATGAGCAGTTCTTC. Its protein is CASSFEWANEQFF. The whole variable domain, filled in from reference TRBV7-8 and TRBJ2-1, reads GAGVSQSPRYKVAKRGQDVALRCDPISGHVSLFWYQQALGQGPEFLTYFQNEAQLDKSGLPSDRFFAERPEGSVSTLKIQRTQQEDSAVYLCASSFEWANEQFFGPGTRLTVL.

The V call is TRBV19, the J call TRBJ2-1; 10 bases agree with TRBD2. Germline V gives CDR1 LNHDA, CDR2 SQIVND (reference sequence). This CDR3 spans 18 amino acids. V was pared by 3 bases and J by 2 bases, with 10 bases of the junction left unmatched. The CDR3 loop reads CASSIIPGLAFPYNEQFF. Written as DNA, the CDR3 is TGTGCCAGTAGTATCATCCCGGGACTAGCGTTTCCCTACAATGAGCAGTTCTTC.

The V call is TRBV6-5, the J call TRBJ2-1; 8 positions agree with TRBD2. The CDR3 spans 14 residues. Trimming cost V 6 bases and J 1 base; bases outside gene matches: 2. Germline CDR1 reads MNHEY; CDR2 reads SVGAGI. Here the CDR3 reads CASRGGGSYNEQFF. CDR3 sequence (DNA): TGTGCCAGCAGGGGCGGGGGGTCCTACAATGAGCAGTTCTTC.

V gene TRBV5-1 combines with J gene TRBJ2-5; 8 bases map to TRBD2. The CDR3 totals 20 residues. Germline V gives CDR1 SGHRS, CDR2 YFSETQ. Trimming cost V 5 bases and J 5 bases; bases outside gene matches: 26. The CDR3, as DNA: TGCGCCAGCAGTTACTGGCCGGGGGGAGCGGGAGTGACGGACGGGGAGACCCAGTACTTC. This translates into CASSYWPGGAGVTDGETQYF.

The rearrangement links TRBV4-2 to TRBJ2-1, with D possibly matching TRBD2 (5 bases). The CDR3 loop spans 14 amino acids. In germline, CDR1 is LGHNA, CDR2 YNFKEQ. V was clipped by 3 bases and J by 4 bases, with 10 bases between them. The CDR3 reads CASSQSGRYNEQFF. The DNA of the CDR3 is TGTGCCAGCAGCCAGAGCGGTAGATACAATGAGCAGTTCTTC.

In regard to this clone: An end of the junction differs from the germline gene, which may be a read error. V and J are TRBV5-1 and TRBJ2-7; 7 positions match TRBD2. The CDR3 extends over 13 amino acids. Germline V gene sequence: CDR1 SGHRS, CDR2 YFSETQ. CDR3 residues: CASSTETSAPHNF. CDR3 coding DNA: TGCGCCAGCAGCACCGAAACTAGCGCCCCTCATAACTTC.

The chain links TRBV6-5 to TRBJ2-3; TRBD2 aligns across 8 bases. The CDR3 sequence is 15 residues long. The germline CDR1 and CDR2 sequences are MNHEY and SVGAGI. The V gene end was trimmed by 2 bases and the J gene end by 2 bases; junction bases not matched to a gene: 3. The DNA for the CDR3 is TGTGCCAGCAGTTACAGCGGGAGAACCACAGATACGCAGTATTTT. This sequence encodes CASSYSGRTTDTQYF.

This chain joins TRBV30 and TRBJ1-6, with D unclear. The CDR3 covers 16 residues. In germline, CDR1 is GTSNPN, CDR2 SVGIG (reference sequence). Trimming took off 1 base at V and 9 bases at J, with 19 bases between the two ends. CDR3 coding DNA: TGTGCCTGGAGTGAATCACGCGGCGGGTTGGGTTCACCCCTCCACTTT. Translation: CAWSESRGGLGSPLHF. Using reference TRBV30 and TRBJ1-6 for the parts outside the CDR3, the full variable domain is SQTIHQWPATLVQPVGSPLSLECTVEGTSNPNLYWYRQAAGRGLQLLFYSVGIGQISSEVPQNLSASRPQDRQFILSSKKLLLSDSGFYLCAWSESRGGLGSPLHFGNGTRLTVT.

This clone has only a few counts. The J gene is TRBJ1-2, the V gene TRBV5-6; perhaps TRBD1 as D (5 bases). From germline, CDR1 is SGHDT and CDR2 YYEEEE. The ends were cut back, 3 bases at V and 8 bases at J, with 14 bases in the middle. The CDR3 covers 13 residues. CDR3 nucleotide sequence: TGTGCCAGCAGCTCCGCAACGACAGCCGGCTACACCTTC. Protein product: CASSSATTAGYTF.

The chain recombines TRBV5-5 with TRBJ1-1; a weak D match, TRBD1 (5 bases). The germline CDR1 and CDR2 sequences are SGHKS and YYEKEE (reference sequence). The length of the CDR3 is 17 residues. Deletions cut 0 bases from V and 3 bases from J, with 18 bases between. CDR3 loop: CASSLAGPGSWDTEAFF. The CDR3, as DNA: TGTGCCAGCAGCTTGGCCGGCCCAGGGTCTTGGGACACTGAAGCTTTCTTT.